This TCR beta chain was recorded in a study of PD-L1 blockade in urothelial cancer. Study summary: When blood samples were assessed, the median T cell count was about 140,000.

Data came from immunoSEQ multiplex PCR; TCRdb stores just in-frame clones and leaves some out. The profile covers around 60,000 clones, with approximately 81% appearing a single time and about 2.9% taken by the ten largest. Time point noted: pretreatment peripheral blood. In germline, CDR1 is SGHRS, CDR2 YFSETQ. The V and J ends lost 6 bases and 0 bases, in that order; junction bases with no gene match: 2. The CDR3 covers 13 residues. The sequenced sample was PBMCs, obtained around atezolizumab (anti-PD-L1) treatment. The receptor was isolated from a man between 65 and 85 years old with urothelial cancer. This chain uses TRBV5-1 with TRBJ2-5; 7 nucleotides agree with TRBD1. The CDR3 coding sequence is TGCGCCAGCACTGACAGGGACCAAGAGACCCAGTACTTC. It codes for CASTDRDQETQYF.